This T cell receptor beta chain was found in a study of T cell repertoires in cytomegalovirus infection. For the study at large: CMV infection plus the matching HLA type was flagged by public TCR beta signatures.

TCRdb re-derived calls from the reads in MiXCR, one entry per CDR3 protein. The sample has about 37,000 distinct CDR3 sequences; roughly 49% are singletons. Looked up from germline, CDR1 is SQVTM and CDR2 is ANQGSEA. Trimming pared 4 bases from V and 5 bases from J, leaving 11 bases between. CDR3 length: 13 residues. A few counts support this clonotype. Its target is unknown. This clonotype originated in a human donor in good health (CMV status not recorded). Some clones in this sample may be carry-over from other donors' samples. The J gene is TRBJ2-2, the V gene TRBV29-1, with a possible D match to TRBD2 (6 bases). Sequencing used CD8+ T cells from cultured PBMCs, obtained from culture after CMV antigen stimulation. The CDR3 loop is CSVVGRGTGELFF. The CDR3 DNA reads as TGCAGCGTTGTCGGGAGAGGGACCGGGGAGCTGTTTTTT.